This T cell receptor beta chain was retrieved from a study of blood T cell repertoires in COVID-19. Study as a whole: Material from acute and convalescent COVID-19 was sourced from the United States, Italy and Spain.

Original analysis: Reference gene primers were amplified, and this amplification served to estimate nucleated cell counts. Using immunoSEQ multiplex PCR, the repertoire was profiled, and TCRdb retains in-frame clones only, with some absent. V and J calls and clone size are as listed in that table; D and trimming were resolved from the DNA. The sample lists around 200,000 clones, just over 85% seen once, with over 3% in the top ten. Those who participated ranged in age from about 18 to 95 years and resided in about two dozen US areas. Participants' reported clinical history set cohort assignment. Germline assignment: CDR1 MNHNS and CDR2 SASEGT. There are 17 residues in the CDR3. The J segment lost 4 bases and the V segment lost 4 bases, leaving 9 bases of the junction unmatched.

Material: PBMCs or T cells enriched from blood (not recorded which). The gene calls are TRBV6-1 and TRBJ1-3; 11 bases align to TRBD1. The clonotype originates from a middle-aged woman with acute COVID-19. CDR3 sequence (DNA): TGTGCCAGCAGTGCGTCAGGGACAGGGGGTGGCGGAAACACCATATATTTT. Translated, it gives CASSASGTGGGGNTIYF.